This entry lists 4 T cell receptor beta chains sequenced from one sample in a study of blood T cell repertoires in COVID-19. Clones were sequenced by immunoSEQ multiplex PCR, and TCRdb holds only the in-frame ones, with some missing. The sample holds around 250,000 clones, roughly 80% seen once. The sequencing sample was made of peripheral blood. The receptors here all came from a young woman with acute or convalescent COVID-19.

J is TRBJ1-5 and V is TRBV5-1; a possible D gene is TRBD1 (6 bases). From germline, CDR1 is SGHRS and CDR2 YFSETQ. Deletions cut 0 bases from V and 5 bases from J, with 15 bases between. CDR3 length equals 16 residues. The CDR3 loop is CASSLGGGQGHQPQHF. DNA for the CDR3: TGCGCCAGCAGCTTGGGAGGTGGTCAGGGGCATCAGCCCCAGCATTTT.

The rearrangement joins TRBV4-3 to TRBJ2-1, with 7 bases lining up with TRBD1. The CDR3 has 18 residues. The trim removed 0 bases at V and 6 bases at J, leaving 14 bases unmatched. Germline loops: CDR1 LGHNA, CDR2 YSLEER. The chain's CDR3 is CASSQDSFFGTATNEQFF. The CDR3, as DNA: TGCGCCAGCAGCCAAGATTCGTTTTTTGGGACAGCCACCAATGAGCAGTTCTTC.

This clone was found a few times. The rearrangement links TRBV7-2 to TRBJ1-1; maybe TRBD1 (5 bases). This CDR3 spans 13 amino acids. CDR1 SGHTA and CDR2 FQGNSA come from the germline V gene. Trimming left V 2 bases short and J 5 bases short, with 9 bases between. CDR3 amino acids: CASSLTRDTEAFF. The CDR3 bases are TGTGCCAGCAGCTTAACCAGGGATACTGAAGCTTTCTTT.

The V and J genes are TRBV6-1 and TRBJ1-5; D unclear. Germline CDR1 and CDR2: MNHNS and SASEGT. Trimming left V 2 bases short and J 2 bases short, with 10 bases between. The CDR3 length is 15 residues. CDR3 coding DNA: TGTGCCAGCAGTGAATTCAGTCTTGGCAATCAGCCCCAGCATTTT. The encoded protein is CASSEFSLGNQPQHF.